Each of the 8 T cell receptor beta chains below was sequenced from the same sample in a study of T cell repertoires and HLA-DP antigens. These receptors are not linked to any known antigen. Method: immunoSEQ multiplex PCR; TCRdb's copy keeps in-frame clones and lacks some. The table records some 110,000 clones, around 93% of them present only once. Sequencing used CD4+ T cells from PBMCs. These receptor sequences come from a woman in her late teens or twenties in good health and CMV-seronegative.

The chain uses TRBV7-2 and TRBJ2-3, with D possibly TRBD2 on 6 matching bases. Germline V gene lookup returns CDR1 SGHTA and CDR2 FQGNSA. The CDR3 is made up of 17 amino acids. V lost 1 base, J lost 0 bases, and 14 bases lay in between. The CDR3 is CASSLVPAGVSTDTQYF. As DNA, the CDR3 is TGTGCCAGCAGCTTAGTTCCAGCGGGCGTTAGCACAGATACGCAGTATTTT.

The table lists this clone with a count of one. The chain uses TRBV6-5 and TRBJ1-1, with 8 positions matching TRBD1. Germline V gives CDR1 MNHEY, CDR2 SVGAGI. J was trimmed by 7 bases and V by 0 bases; bases with no gene match: 4. The CDR3 runs 14 residues. CDR3 residues: CASSYSTGEGEAFF. The CDR3 DNA sequence: TGTGCCAGCAGTTACTCGACAGGGGAGGGTGAAGCTTTCTTT.

The genes are TRBV30 and TRBJ1-6, with D uncertain. V lost 3 bases, J lost 7 bases, and 22 bases lay in between. The germline V gene has CDR1 GTSNPN and CDR2 SVGIG (reference sequence). The length of the CDR3 is 17 residues. CDR3 loop: CAWSPSLLRRWNSPLHF. The CDR3, as DNA: TGTGCCTGGAGCCCCTCCCTACTCCGACGGTGGAATTCACCCCTCCACTTT.

The table lists this clone with a count of one. This chain uses TRBV6-4 with TRBJ2-5; D not certain. The CDR3 has 16 amino acids. The V gene lost 7 bases and the J gene lost 4 bases, with 22 bases spanning the gap. CDR1 and CDR2 (germline): MRHNA, SNTAGT. CDR3 DNA: TGTGCCAGCAATTCTCGGGTTAGGGAAAGGCGAGAGACCCAGTACTTC. It encodes CASNSRVRERRETQYF.

The chain links TRBV27 to TRBJ2-1; 7 nucleotides match TRBD2. J was trimmed by 10 bases and V by 7 bases; bases with no gene match: 4. The CDR3 is 11 residues long. Germline V gene lookup returns CDR1 MNHEY and CDR2 SMNVEV (reference sequence). CDR3 in DNA: TGTGCCAGCAAGGCTAGCGGCGAGCAGTTCTTC. As protein: CASKASGEQFF.

V gene TRBV18 combines with J gene TRBJ1-1; D is perhaps TRBD1 (5 bases). Trimming stripped 3 bases from V and 4 bases from J, with 12 bases between. The CDR3 sequence is 14 residues long. The germline V gene has CDR1 KGHSH and CDR2 LQKENI. Here the CDR3 DNA reads TGTGCCAGCTCACCTGACAGCGGCACCACTGAAGCTTTCTTT. As protein: CASSPDSGTTEAFF.

The chain recombines TRBV27 with TRBJ2-7; tentative D call: TRBD1 (6 bases). The CDR3 is 13 residues long. Germline loops: CDR1 MNHEY, CDR2 SMNVEV (reference sequence). V shed 5 bases and J shed 4 bases, with 12 bases lying between them. The CDR3 DNA is TGTGCCAGCAGTCCGGGACAAAAGTACGAGCAGTACTTC. Translating it yields CASSPGQKYEQYF.

The CDR3 sequence: CASSSVRTGHEKLFF. CDR3 coding DNA: TGCGCCAGCAGCTCGGTGAGGACAGGGCATGAAAAACTGTTTTTT. The V gene is TRBV5-1, the J gene TRBJ1-4, with 8 bases aligning to TRBD1. V trimming: 3 bases; J trimming: 6 bases; junction bases outside the gene matches: 7. This CDR3 region has 15 residues. Germline assignment: CDR1 SGHRS and CDR2 YFSETQ.